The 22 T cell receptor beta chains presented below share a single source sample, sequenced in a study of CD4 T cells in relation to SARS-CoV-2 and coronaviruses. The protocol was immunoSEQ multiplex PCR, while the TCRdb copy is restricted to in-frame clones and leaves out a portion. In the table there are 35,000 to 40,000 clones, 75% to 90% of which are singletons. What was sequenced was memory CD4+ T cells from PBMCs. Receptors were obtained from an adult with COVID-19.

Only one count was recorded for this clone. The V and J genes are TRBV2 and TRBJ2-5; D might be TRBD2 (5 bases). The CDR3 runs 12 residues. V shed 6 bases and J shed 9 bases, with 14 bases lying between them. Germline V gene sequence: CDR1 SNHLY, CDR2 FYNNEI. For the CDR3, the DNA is TGTGCCAGCAGGAGTGGAGAGGGTTCCCAGTACTTC. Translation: CASRSGEGSQYF.

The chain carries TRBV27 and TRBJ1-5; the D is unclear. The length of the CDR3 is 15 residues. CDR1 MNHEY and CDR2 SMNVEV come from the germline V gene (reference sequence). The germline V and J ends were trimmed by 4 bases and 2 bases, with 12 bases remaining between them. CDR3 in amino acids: CASSSAEGGNQPQHF. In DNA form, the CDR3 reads TGTGCCAGCAGTTCAGCCGAGGGAGGCAATCAGCCCCAGCATTTT.

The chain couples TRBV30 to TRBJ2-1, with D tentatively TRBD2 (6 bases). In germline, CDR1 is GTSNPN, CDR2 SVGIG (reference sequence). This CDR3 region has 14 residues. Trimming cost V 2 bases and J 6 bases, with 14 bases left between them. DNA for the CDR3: TGTGCCTGGAGTAGGGGAGAGGGAGGCAATGAGCAGTTCTTC. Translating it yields CAWSRGEGGNEQFF.

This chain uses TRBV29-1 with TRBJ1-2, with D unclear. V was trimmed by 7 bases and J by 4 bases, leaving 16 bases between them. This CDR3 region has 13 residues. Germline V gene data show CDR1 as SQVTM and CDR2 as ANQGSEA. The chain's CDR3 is CSASKSGSYGYTF. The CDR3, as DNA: TGCAGCGCATCAAAGTCCGGCAGCTATGGCTACACCTTC.

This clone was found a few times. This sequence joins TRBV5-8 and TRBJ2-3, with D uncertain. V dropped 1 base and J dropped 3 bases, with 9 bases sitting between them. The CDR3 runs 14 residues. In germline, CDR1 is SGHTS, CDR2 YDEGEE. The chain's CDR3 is CASSLFVRTDTQYF. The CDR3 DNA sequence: TGTGCCAGCAGCTTGTTTGTTCGTACAGATACGCAGTATTTT. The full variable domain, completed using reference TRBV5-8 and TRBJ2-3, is EAGVTQSPTHLIKTRGQQATLRCSPISGHTSVYWYQQALGLGLQFLLWYDEGEERNRGNFPPRFSGRQFPNYSSELNVNALELEDSALYLCASSLFVRTDTQYFGPGTRLTVL.

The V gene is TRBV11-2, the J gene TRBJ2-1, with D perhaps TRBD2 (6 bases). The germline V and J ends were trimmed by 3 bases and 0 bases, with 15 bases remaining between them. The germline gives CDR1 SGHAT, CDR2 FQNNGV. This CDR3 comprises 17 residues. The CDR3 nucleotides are TGTGCCAGCAGCTTGGGGGGAGCGAGAAGCTCCTACAATGAGCAGTTCTTC. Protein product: CASSLGGARSSYNEQFF.

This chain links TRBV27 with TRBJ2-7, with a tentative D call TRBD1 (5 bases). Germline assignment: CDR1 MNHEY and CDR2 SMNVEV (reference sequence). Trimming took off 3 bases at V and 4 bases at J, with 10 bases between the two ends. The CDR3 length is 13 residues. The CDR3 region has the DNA TGTGCCAGCAGTTTGAGACAGCGTTACGAGCAGTACTTC. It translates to CASSLRQRYEQYF.

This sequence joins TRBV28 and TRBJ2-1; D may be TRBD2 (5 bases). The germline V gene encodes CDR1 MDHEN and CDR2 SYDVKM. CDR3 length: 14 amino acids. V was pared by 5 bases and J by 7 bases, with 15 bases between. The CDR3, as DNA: TGTGCCAGCAGTACGCGGGCCTCCCGGAATGAGCAGTTCTTC. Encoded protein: CASSTRASRNEQFF.

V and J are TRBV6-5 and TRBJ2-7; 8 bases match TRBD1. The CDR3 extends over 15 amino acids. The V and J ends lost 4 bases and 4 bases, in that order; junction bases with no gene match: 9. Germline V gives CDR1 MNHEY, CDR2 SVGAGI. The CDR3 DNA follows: TGTGCCAGCAGTTCCCCAGGGACAGGAATTTACGAGCAGTACTTC. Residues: CASSSPGTGIYEQYF.

The DNA for the CDR3 is TGTGCCAGCAGCTCCAGGGACTCCTGGTCTACGCAGTATTTT. Its translation: CASSSRDSWSTQYF. The rearrangement links TRBV7-2 to TRBJ2-3, with D perhaps matching TRBD2 (6 bases). The V and J ends lost 4 bases and 8 bases respectively, with 16 bases between them. The CDR3 runs to 14 residues. Germline V gene lookup returns CDR1 SGHTA and CDR2 FQGNSA.

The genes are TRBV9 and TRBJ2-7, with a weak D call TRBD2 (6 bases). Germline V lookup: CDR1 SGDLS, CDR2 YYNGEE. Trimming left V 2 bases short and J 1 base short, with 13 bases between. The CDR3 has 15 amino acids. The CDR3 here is CASSVHWGESYEQYF. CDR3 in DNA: TGTGCCAGCAGCGTCCATTGGGGGGAATCCTACGAGCAGTACTTC.

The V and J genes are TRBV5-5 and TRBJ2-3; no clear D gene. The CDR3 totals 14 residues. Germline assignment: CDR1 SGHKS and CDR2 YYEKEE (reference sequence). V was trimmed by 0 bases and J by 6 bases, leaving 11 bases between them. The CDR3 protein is CASSLGAPRDTQYF. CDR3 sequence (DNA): TGTGCCAGCAGCTTGGGGGCTCCACGGGATACGCAGTATTTT.

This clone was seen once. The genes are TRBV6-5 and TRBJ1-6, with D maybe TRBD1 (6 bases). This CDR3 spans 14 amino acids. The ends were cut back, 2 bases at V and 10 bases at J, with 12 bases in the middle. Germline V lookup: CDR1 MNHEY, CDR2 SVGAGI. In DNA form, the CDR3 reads TGTGCCAGCAGTTACAGAGCAGGGGACTCACCCCTCCACTTT. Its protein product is CASSYRAGDSPLHF.

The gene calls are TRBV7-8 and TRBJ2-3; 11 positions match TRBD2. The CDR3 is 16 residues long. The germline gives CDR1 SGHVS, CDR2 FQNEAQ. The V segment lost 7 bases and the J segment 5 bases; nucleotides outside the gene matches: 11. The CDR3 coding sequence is TGTGCCAGCATCTTGGCTAGCGGGAGGCGGGGAGATACGCAGTATTTT. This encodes CASILASGRRGDTQYF.

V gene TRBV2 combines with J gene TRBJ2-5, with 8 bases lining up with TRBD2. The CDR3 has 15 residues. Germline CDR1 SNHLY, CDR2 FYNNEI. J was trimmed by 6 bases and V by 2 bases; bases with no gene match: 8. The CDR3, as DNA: TGTGCCAGCAGTGAACGGGGGGGAGGGCGGCAGACCCAGTACTTC. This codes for CASSERGGGRQTQYF. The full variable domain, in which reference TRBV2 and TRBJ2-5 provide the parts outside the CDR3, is EPEVTQTPSHQVTQMGQEVILRCVPISNHLYFYWYRQILGQKVEFLVSFYNNEISEKSEIFDDQFSVERPDGSNFTLKIRSTKLEDSAMYFCASSERGGGRQTQYFGPGTRLLVL.

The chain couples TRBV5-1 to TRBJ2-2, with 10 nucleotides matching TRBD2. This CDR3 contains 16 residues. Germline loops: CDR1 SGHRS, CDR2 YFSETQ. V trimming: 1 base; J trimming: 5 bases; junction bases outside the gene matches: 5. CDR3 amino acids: CASSLIAGGGTGELFF. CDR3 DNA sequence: TGCGCCAGCAGCTTGATAGCGGGAGGAGGGACCGGGGAGCTGTTTTTT.

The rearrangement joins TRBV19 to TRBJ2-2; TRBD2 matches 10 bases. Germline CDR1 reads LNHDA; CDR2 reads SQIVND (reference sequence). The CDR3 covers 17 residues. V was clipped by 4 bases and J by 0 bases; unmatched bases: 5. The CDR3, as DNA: TGTGCCAGTAGTAGACCCGGACTAGCGGCGAACACCGGGGAGCTGTTTTTT. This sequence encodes CASSRPGLAANTGELFF.

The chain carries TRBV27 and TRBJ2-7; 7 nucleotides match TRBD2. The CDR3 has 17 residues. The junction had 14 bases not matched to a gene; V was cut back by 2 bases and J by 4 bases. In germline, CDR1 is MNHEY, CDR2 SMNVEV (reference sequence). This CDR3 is CASSLHYPGTTVYEQYF. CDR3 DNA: TGTGCCAGCAGTTTACACTATCCCGGGACTACCGTATACGAGCAGTACTTC.

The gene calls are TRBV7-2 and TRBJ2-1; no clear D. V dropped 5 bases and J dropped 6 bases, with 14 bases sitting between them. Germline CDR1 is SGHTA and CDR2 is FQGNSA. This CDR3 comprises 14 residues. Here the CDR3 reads CASSTALRFNEQFF. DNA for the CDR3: TGTGCCAGCAGCACAGCTTTGCGCTTCAATGAGCAGTTCTTC.

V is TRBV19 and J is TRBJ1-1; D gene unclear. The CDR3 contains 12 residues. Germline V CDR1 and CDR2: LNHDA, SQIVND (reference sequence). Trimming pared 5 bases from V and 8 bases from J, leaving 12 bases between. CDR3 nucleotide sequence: TGTGCCAGTAGTCTAAGACGGGCGGAAGCTTTCTTT. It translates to CASSLRRAEAFF.

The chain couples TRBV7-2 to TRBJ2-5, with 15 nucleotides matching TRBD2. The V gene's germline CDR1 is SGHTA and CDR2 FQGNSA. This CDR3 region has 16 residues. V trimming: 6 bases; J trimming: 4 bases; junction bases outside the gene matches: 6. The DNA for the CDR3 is TGTGCCAGCAGTCTAGAGGGACTAGCGGGAGGAGAGACCCAGTACTTC. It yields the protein CASSLEGLAGGETQYF.

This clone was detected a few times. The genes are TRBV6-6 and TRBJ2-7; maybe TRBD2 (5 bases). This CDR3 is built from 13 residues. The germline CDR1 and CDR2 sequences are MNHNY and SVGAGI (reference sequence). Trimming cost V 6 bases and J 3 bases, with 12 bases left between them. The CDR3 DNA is TGTGCCAGCAGGCGAAGCGGTGACTACGAGCAGTACTTC. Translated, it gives CASRRSGDYEQYF.